A selection of T cell receptor beta chains follows, all from one sample in a study of blood T cells in healthy people across ages. TCRdb recomputed calls from the 5' RACE reads with MiXCR, one row per CDR3 protein. The sample lists approximately 730,000 distinct CDR3 sequences, about 48% occurring once. Material for sequencing was blood. These receptors all stem from an elderly man in good health. CDR3s include the opening cysteine and the closing phenylalanine or tryptophan. A D gene is named only where the DNA matches it firmly. Expanded clones get a size class; other rows say once, few or many, or leave the size out.

D gene: .; V gene: TRBV6-5; clone size: .; J gene: TRBJ2-1; CDR3 DNA: TGTGCCAGCAGTTACGGGGGCAGCCAAGAGACCCAGTTCTTC; CDR3 protein: CASSYGGSQETQFF
D gene: .; V gene: TRBV6-6; clone size: .; J gene: TRBJ2-1; CDR3 DNA: TGTGCCAGCAGGCCAGGACAGAGCTCCTACAATGAGCAGTTCTTC; CDR3 protein: CASRPGQSSYNEQFF
D gene: .; V gene: TRBV20-1; clone size: .; J gene: TRBJ2-3; CDR3 DNA: TGCAGTGCGCCCTCACAGCGGAGCAGCACAACCGATACGCAGTATTTT; CDR3 protein: CSAPSQRSSTTDTQYF
D gene: .; V gene: TRBV28; clone size: few; J gene: TRBJ2-7; CDR3 DNA: TGTGCCAGCAGTACCCCCTACGAGCAGTACTTC; CDR3 protein: CASSTPYEQYF
D gene: .; V gene: TRBV2; clone size: .; J gene: TRBJ2-6; CDR3 DNA: TGTGCCAGCAGTGAGGGACGGAGGCAGTCTGGGGCCAACGTCCTGACTTTC; CDR3 protein: CASSEGRRQSGANVLTF
D gene: TRBD2; V gene: TRBV5-1; clone size: few; J gene: TRBJ2-1; CDR3 DNA: TGCGCCAGCAGCTTGGGTAGCGGGGGACGGAGCTCCTACAATGAGCAGTTCTTC; CDR3 protein: CASSLGSGGRSSYNEQFF
D gene: .; V gene: TRBV20-1; clone size: .; J gene: TRBJ2-4; CDR3 DNA: TGCAGTGCTAGAAGCTCTCGGCCACAGTACTTC; CDR3 protein: CSARSSRPQYF
D gene: TRBD2; V gene: TRBV3-1; clone size: .; J gene: TRBJ2-1; CDR3 DNA: TGTGCCAGCAGCCAAGTCGATAGCGGGAGCAATGAGCAGTTCTTC; CDR3 protein: CASSQVDSGSNEQFF
D gene: TRBD2; V gene: TRBV18; clone size: .; J gene: TRBJ2-1; CDR3 DNA: TGTGCCAGCTCACCAGCGACTAGCGCCCACAATGAGCAGTTCTTC; CDR3 protein: CASSPATSAHNEQFF
D gene: .; V gene: TRBV9; clone size: .; J gene: TRBJ1-4; CDR3 DNA: TGTGCCAGCAGCTCCGGGGGGTTAGATGAAAAACTGTTTTTT; CDR3 protein: CASSSGGLDEKLFF
D gene: TRBD2; V gene: TRBV19; clone size: .; J gene: TRBJ2-3; CDR3 DNA: TGTGCCAGTAGTGATAGCGGGAGGCTTCGCACAGATACGCAGTATTTT; CDR3 protein: CASSDSGRLRTDTQYF
D gene: .; V gene: TRBV3-1; clone size: .; J gene: TRBJ1-2; CDR3 DNA: TGTGCCAGCAGCCAAGATCTGATGAACTATGGCTACACCTTC; CDR3 protein: CASSQDLMNYGYTF
D gene: .; V gene: TRBV24-1; clone size: .; J gene: TRBJ2-4; CDR3 DNA: TGTGCCACCTCTAGCAAAAACATTCAGTACTTC; CDR3 protein: CATSSKNIQYF
D gene: .; V gene: TRBV6-1; clone size: .; J gene: TRBJ2-1; CDR3 DNA: TGTGCCAGCAGGACTCGGGGAGTTCTTTACAATGAGCAGTTCTTC; CDR3 protein: CASRTRGVLYNEQFF
D gene: .; V gene: TRBV29-1; clone size: .; J gene: TRBJ2-1; CDR3 DNA: TGCAGCGTTGAAGGGTGGGAAGTGGGCTCCTACAATGAGCAGTTCTTC; CDR3 protein: CSVEGWEVGSYNEQFF
D gene: TRBD2; V gene: TRBV5-1; clone size: .; J gene: TRBJ2-1; CDR3 DNA: TGCGCCAGCAGCTGGAATAGCGGGAGCTCCTACAATGAGCAGTTCTTC; CDR3 protein: CASSWNSGSSYNEQFF
D gene: TRBD2; V gene: TRBV9; clone size: .; J gene: TRBJ2-7; CDR3 DNA: TGTGCCAGCAGCGCATCCGGGACTAGCGGGATCTACGAGCAGTACTTC; CDR3 protein: CASSASGTSGIYEQYF
D gene: .; V gene: TRBV20-1; clone size: few; J gene: TRBJ2-1; CDR3 DNA: TGCAGTGCTGCCCCAGAGAACAATGAGCAGTTCTTC; CDR3 protein: CSAAPENNEQFF
D gene: .; V gene: TRBV6-6; clone size: .; J gene: TRBJ1-3; CDR3 DNA: TGTGCCAGCAGCCCGGGGGGGTTTACGAACACCATATATTTT; CDR3 protein: CASSPGGFTNTIYF
D gene: .; V gene: TRBV7-9; clone size: .; J gene: TRBJ2-4; CDR3 DNA: TGTGCCAGCAGCTTTGACGTGGGGGTACTAGCCAAAAACATTCAGTACTTC; CDR3 protein: CASSFDVGVLAKNIQYF
D gene: .; V gene: TRBV20-1; clone size: few; J gene: TRBJ1-2; CDR3 DNA: TGCAGTGTAGTGCCGAGGGGGTTTCATGGCTACACCTTC; CDR3 protein: CSVVPRGFHGYTF
D gene: .; V gene: TRBV7-9; clone size: .; J gene: TRBJ1-4; CDR3 DNA: TGTGCCAGCAGCTCCGGCCAACGAACTAATGAAAAACTGTTTTTT; CDR3 protein: CASSSGQRTNEKLFF
D gene: .; V gene: TRBV20-1; clone size: .; J gene: TRBJ1-4; CDR3 DNA: TGCAGTGCTAGACCTTTTGGAAATGAAAAACTGTTTTTT; CDR3 protein: CSARPFGNEKLFF
D gene: .; V gene: TRBV5-1; clone size: .; J gene: TRBJ2-5; CDR3 DNA: TGCGCCAGCAGCCGGGACTCGACGGGGGAGACCCAGTACTTC; CDR3 protein: CASSRDSTGETQYF
D gene: .; V gene: TRBV20-1; clone size: few; J gene: TRBJ2-4; CDR3 DNA: TGCAGTGCCCCGCAGTGGCGGTTGGGCAAAAACATTCAGTACTTC; CDR3 protein: CSAPQWRLGKNIQYF
D gene: .; V gene: TRBV6-5; clone size: .; J gene: TRBJ2-6; CDR3 DNA: TGTGCCAGCAGTTCCCGCGGCAGCCTCTCTGGGGCCAACGTCCTGACTTTC; CDR3 protein: CASSSRGSLSGANVLTF
D gene: TRBD1; V gene: TRBV9; clone size: few; J gene: TRBJ2-3; CDR3 DNA: TGTGCCAGCAGCCTTGACAGGGGCCCCGGCCCCCACACAGATACGCAGTATTTT; CDR3 protein: CASSLDRGPGPHTDTQYF
D gene: TRBD1; V gene: TRBV6-5; clone size: .; J gene: TRBJ2-1; CDR3 DNA: TGTGCCAGCAGTTACTCGAGACAGGGGACCTACAATGAGCAGTTCTTC; CDR3 protein: CASSYSRQGTYNEQFF
D gene: .; V gene: TRBV29-1; clone size: .; J gene: TRBJ1-5; CDR3 DNA: TGCAGCGTTAGAATCTTCCCAGACGGCAATCAGCCCCAGCATTTT; CDR3 protein: CSVRIFPDGNQPQHF
D gene: .; V gene: TRBV6-2/TRBV6-3; clone size: .; J gene: TRBJ2-4; CDR3 DNA: TGTGCCAGCAGTCGCGACAGGCGAGGAAACATTCAGTACTTC; CDR3 protein: CASSRDRRGNIQYF
D gene: TRBD1; V gene: TRBV7-6; clone size: .; J gene: TRBJ1-6; CDR3 DNA: TGTGCCAGCAGCTTATCGTGGCAGGGGGGATCACCCCTCCACTTT; CDR3 protein: CASSLSWQGGSPLHF
D gene: .; V gene: TRBV5-1; clone size: .; J gene: TRBJ2-1; CDR3 DNA: TGCGCCAGCAGCCCGCCGGGGGCTAGTAGCAATGAGCAGTTCTTC; CDR3 protein: CASSPPGASSNEQFF
D gene: .; V gene: TRBV5-1; clone size: .; J gene: TRBJ2-2; CDR3 DNA: TGCGCCAGCAGCTTGGATTCCGGCCGGGGGACTTACACCGGGGAGCTGTTTTTT; CDR3 protein: CASSLDSGRGTYTGELFF
D gene: TRBD1; V gene: TRBV5-1; clone size: .; J gene: TRBJ2-7; CDR3 DNA: TGCGCCAGCAGCTTGGGCGCGACAGGGCTCTACGAGCAGTACTTC; CDR3 protein: CASSLGATGLYEQYF
D gene: .; V gene: TRBV20-1; clone size: .; J gene: TRBJ2-4; CDR3 DNA: TGCAGTGCTAGCCCCCCCCCGCGAGGGAGTGGCAAAAACATTCAGTACTTC; CDR3 protein: CSASPPPRGSGKNIQYF
D gene: .; V gene: TRBV11-2; clone size: few; J gene: TRBJ2-4; CDR3 DNA: TGTGCCAGCAGCTTGGAGGGGGTCCATTTTATTCAGTACTTC; CDR3 protein: CASSLEGVHFIQYF
D gene: TRBD1; V gene: TRBV28; clone size: .; J gene: TRBJ2-4; CDR3 DNA: TGTGCCAGCAGCTCCGCGGGACAGGGCAAAAACATTCAGTACTTC; CDR3 protein: CASSSAGQGKNIQYF
D gene: .; V gene: TRBV11-1; clone size: few; J gene: TRBJ2-3; CDR3 DNA: TGTGCCAGCAGACGACCCGGAGGTACAGATACGCAGTATTTT; CDR3 protein: CASRRPGGTDTQYF
D gene: TRBD2; V gene: TRBV3-1; clone size: .; J gene: TRBJ2-7; CDR3 DNA: TGTGCCAGCAGCCAACGGGGGGGGGAGCAGTACTTC; CDR3 protein: CASSQRGGEQYF
D gene: TRBD1; V gene: TRBV5-1; clone size: few; J gene: TRBJ2-6; CDR3 DNA: TGCGCCAGCAGTTACAGGGGTTCCTCTGGGGCCAACGTCCTGACTTTC; CDR3 protein: CASSYRGSSGANVLTF
D gene: .; V gene: TRBV5-1; clone size: few; J gene: TRBJ2-5; CDR3 DNA: TGCGCCAGCAGCTTGGGCGGTAAGCAGGAGACCCAGTACTTC; CDR3 protein: CASSLGGKQETQYF
D gene: TRBD1; V gene: TRBV2; clone size: few; J gene: TRBJ2-1; CDR3 DNA: TGTGCCAGCATACGACAGGGCCGGACAGATGAGCAGTTCTTC; CDR3 protein: CASIRQGRTDEQFF
D gene: .; V gene: TRBV5-6; clone size: .; J gene: TRBJ2-7; CDR3 DNA: TGTGCCAGCAGCTCTGAGGGCTACATCTACGAGCAGTACTTC; CDR3 protein: CASSSEGYIYEQYF
D gene: TRBD1; V gene: TRBV6-2/TRBV6-3; clone size: .; J gene: TRBJ1-2; CDR3 DNA: TGTGCCAGCAGCCCGGGACAGGGGATCCGCTATGGCTACACCTTC; CDR3 protein: CASSPGQGIRYGYTF
D gene: .; V gene: TRBV2; clone size: few; J gene: TRBJ2-5; CDR3 DNA: TGTGCCAGCAGTCCTCGGAATACGTTGAGGGAGACCCAGTACTTC; CDR3 protein: CASSPRNTLRETQYF